This TCR beta chain was retrieved from a study of molecular identifiers for immune sequencing clone quantification. General study points: Detection of one spiked Jurkat cell's TCR RNA reportedly worked in about a million naive cells.

Previously described methods and listed TCR primers were used for bulk TCR libraries. TCRdb re-called the PCR reads through MiXCR, storing one row per CDR3 protein. The sample holds under 600,000 distinct CDR3 sequences, approximately 25% seen once. Naive CD8 library inputs spanned about 19,000 to 1,000,000 sorted cells and 10%, 30% or 50% RNA. Using a CD8+CD4-CCR7+CD45RA+ phenotype, naive CD8 T cells were sorted. About this clonotype itself: Its target is unknown.

The sequence came from a human donor in good health. Some libraries in this study had Jurkat cell RNA spiked in. Sequencing used naive CD8+ T cells from blood, with Jurkat cell RNA spiked in. The subset denotes: FACS-sorted CD8+CD4-CCR7+CD45RA+ naive T cells.

The CDR3 is CASSLAGAWYMQYF. The CDR3 DNA sequence: TGTGCCAGCAGTTTAGCGGGAGCTTGGTATATGCAGTATTTT. The chain uses TRBV6-5 and TRBJ2-3, with 9 bases lining up with TRBD2. The CDR3 is 14 residues long. V was clipped by 4 bases and J by 11 bases; unmatched bases: 10. Germline V gene data show CDR1 as MNHEY and CDR2 as SVGAGI.